What follows are 8 T cell receptor beta chains derived from one specimen sequenced in a study of T cell changes during pregnancy in multiple sclerosis. Libraries were prepared by immunoSEQ multiplex PCR; TCRdb keeps only in-frame clonotypes and omits some of them. The repertoire holds 60,000 to 75,000 clones, with approximately 92% as singletons. The specimen comprised peripheral blood, sampled in the second trimester of pregnancy. The receptors stem from a female donor with multiple sclerosis, enrolled in a pregnancy study.

The chain joins TRBV5-1 to TRBJ2-5, with 13 bases matching TRBD2. V dropped 0 bases and J dropped 4; count of bases not matched to a gene: 6. CDR3 length: 17 amino acids. Germline V gene sequence: CDR1 SGHRS, CDR2 YFSETQ. DNA for the CDR3: TGCGCCAGCAGCTTGGAGCTTAGGACTAGCGGGGGAGAGACCCAGTACTTC. Its translation is CASSLELRTSGGETQYF. Supplemented by reference TRBV5-1 and TRBJ2-5, the full variable domain reads KAGVTQTPRYLIKTRGQQVTLSCSPISGHRSVSWYQQTPGQGLQFLFEYFSETQRNKGNFPGRFSGRQFSNSRSEMNVSTLELGDSALYLCASSLELRTSGGETQYFGPGTRLLVL.

V gene TRBV2 combines with J gene TRBJ2-5; weak D call: TRBD2 (5 bases). This CDR3 has 15 residues. Trimming stripped 6 bases from V and 4 bases from J, with 18 bases between. Germline V gene sequence: CDR1 SNHLY, CDR2 FYNNEI. CDR3 in DNA: TGTGCCAGCAGCTCCGGGATAACATATCGAGAGACCCAGTACTTC. Its translation: CASSSGITYRETQYF. The full variable domain, completed using reference TRBV2 and TRBJ2-5, is EPEVTQTPSHQVTQMGQEVILRCVPISNHLYFYWYRQILGQKVEFLVSFYNNEISEKSEIFDDQFSVERPDGSNFTLKIRSTKLEDSAMYFCASSSGITYRETQYFGPGTRLLVL.

The V and J genes are TRBV5-1 and TRBJ1-2; D ambiguous. The length of the CDR3 is 18 residues. V was pared by 4 bases and J by 5 bases, with 27 bases between. The germline gives CDR1 SGHRS, CDR2 YFSETQ. In DNA form, the CDR3 reads TGCGCCAGCAGCCGTATATTTCTGACTGCCAAGAGGGCTTATGGCTACACCTTC. It translates to CASSRIFLTAKRAYGYTF.

V gene TRBV5-1 combines with J gene TRBJ2-1; D is ambiguous. V lost 6 bases and J 3 bases, leaving 10 bases between the germline ends. Germline assignment: CDR1 SGHRS and CDR2 YFSETQ. The CDR3 spans 13 residues. The CDR3 loop is CASTPPRYNEQFF. The CDR3 nucleotides are TGCGCCAGCACCCCCCCCCGCTACAATGAGCAGTTCTTC.

V and J are TRBV4-3 and TRBJ1-2, with 9 positions matching TRBD1. The germline CDR1 and CDR2 sequences are LGHNA and YSLEER. This CDR3 comprises 15 residues. Unmatched junction bases numbered 5, after V lost 0 bases and J lost 6 bases. CDR3 coding DNA: TGCGCCAGCAGCCAAGACTCGGACAGGGGAAATGGCTACACCTTC. It yields the protein CASSQDSDRGNGYTF.

The chain carries TRBV20-1 and TRBJ1-1; D is uncertain. V lost 2 bases, J lost 3 bases, and 4 bases lay in between. CDR1 is DFQATT and CDR2 is SNEGSKA in the germline V gene (reference sequence). The CDR3 is made up of 11 amino acids. This CDR3 is CSARQDTEAFF. In nucleotides, the CDR3 is TGCAGTGCTAGACAGGACACTGAAGCTTTCTTT.

The chain carries TRBV15 and TRBJ2-2, with 8 bases matching TRBD1. Germline V lookup: CDR1 LNHNV, CDR2 YYDKDF (reference sequence). The CDR3 spans 15 residues. The trim removed 6 bases at V and 6 bases at J, leaving 9 bases unmatched. CDR3 region: CATRRGGQGAGELFF. The CDR3 DNA reads as TGTGCCACCAGAAGGGGTGGACAGGGCGCCGGGGAGCTGTTTTTT.

The rearrangement joins TRBV5-1 to TRBJ1-2; 9 nucleotides match TRBD1. The CDR3 loop spans 14 amino acids. V lost 4 bases and J lost 4; bases outside the gene matches: 5. Germline CDR1 and CDR2: SGHRS and YFSETQ. CDR3 in amino acids: CASSPGDRAYGYTF. Here the CDR3 DNA reads TGCGCCAGCAGCCCGGGGGACAGGGCCTATGGCTACACCTTC. Full variable domain (remainder filled in from reference TRBV5-1 and TRBJ1-2): KAGVTQTPRYLIKTRGQQVTLSCSPISGHRSVSWYQQTPGQGLQFLFEYFSETQRNKGNFPGRFSGRQFSNSRSEMNVSTLELGDSALYLCASSPGDRAYGYTFGSGTRLTVV.